The 3 T cell receptor beta chains below all came from one sample that was sequenced in a study of cytomegalovirus exposure and HLA in healthy donors. PCR was performed using 60 Vbeta and 13 Jbeta primers. Assay: immunoSEQ multiplex PCR; the TCRdb copy retains only in-frame clones and omits some. This sample's table has around 84,000 clones. The sample comprised PBMCs. The receptors stem from a man in his thirties or forties in good health and CMV-seronegative.

The chain is built from TRBV9 and TRBJ2-7, with 7 bases that match TRBD1. Germline CDR1 reads SGDLS; CDR2 reads YYNGEE. V lost 3 bases, J lost 1 base, and 7 bases stayed unmatched. The CDR3 totals 15 residues. CDR3 bases: TGTGCCAGCAGCGAGGGGGCAGGGTGGTCCTACGAGCAGTACTTC. Residues: CASSEGAGWSYEQYF.

The chain is built from TRBV6-6 and TRBJ1-2; D is possibly TRBD1 (5 bases). The V end lost 0 bases, the J end lost 2 bases, and 13 bases lay between the germline ends. Germline V lookup: CDR1 MNHNY, CDR2 SVGAGI (reference sequence). This CDR3 has 16 residues. The chain's CDR3 is CASSYSMVTGNYGYTF. The CDR3 region has the DNA TGTGCCAGCAGTTACTCGATGGTAACAGGCAACTATGGCTACACCTTC.

The chain couples TRBV5-4 to TRBJ2-5; TRBD2 is a possible D gene (5 bases). Looked up from germline, CDR1 is SGHNT and CDR2 is YYREEE (reference sequence). Trimming left V 0 bases short and J 2 bases short, with 8 bases between. The CDR3 has 14 amino acids. CDR3 amino acids: CASSLERIQETQYF. DNA for the CDR3: TGTGCCAGCAGCTTGGAGCGGATACAAGAGACCCAGTACTTC. The full variable domain, completed using reference TRBV5-4 and TRBJ2-5, is ETGVTQSPTHLIKTRGQQVTLRCSSQSGHNTVSWYQQALGQGPQFIFQYYREEENGRGNFPPRFSGLQFPNYSSELNVNALELDDSALYLCASSLERIQETQYFGPGTRLLVL.